Sequencing of this TCR beta chain was carried out in a study of T-cell reconstitution after alpha-beta-depleted transplantation in children. This clonotype was recorded many times. Preparation of the TCRbeta library was carried out with unique molecular identifiers. TCRdb reprocessed the PCR reads via MiXCR and lists one record per CDR3 protein. The sample includes around 600,000 distinct CDR3 sequences, roughly a tenth of them seen just once. This receptor was taken from a human donor who donated a stem cell graft to a child with acute myeloid leukemia. Sequencing used PBMCs from the stem cell graft donor, obtained from the stem cell graft.

This CDR3 is CASIGQNTGELFF. The CDR3 nucleotides read TGTGCCAGCATTGGACAGAACACCGGGGAGCTGTTTTTT. This chain uses TRBV12-3 or TRBV12-4 with TRBJ2-2; TRBD1 might be the D (5 bases). The length of the CDR3 is 13 residues. Deletions cut 7 bases from V and 1 base from J, with 7 bases between.